This T cell receptor beta chain was recorded in a study of blood T cell repertoires in COVID-19 (dated by TCRdb to 2018 to 2021). Looking at the study overall: Collaborator samples came from the United States, Italy and Spain and covered acute and convalescent phases of COVID-19. The material from the prospective study consisted of cDNA or gDNA derived from T cells, B-cell-depleted T cells, or PBMCs. Subjects who had been exposed to COVID-19, were actively infected with it, or had recovered from it provided the deeply sampled blood TCRbeta repertoires that made up the dataset. The repertoires were released in a freely available public database meant as a resource for research on the immune response to SARS-CoV-2. Samples came from the ongoing ImmuneRACE study (first 160 participants) plus 1,254 subjects from 6 global collaborators. A de-identified subject ID, COVID-19 status, age in years and sex were almost always included in the sample metadata. HLA class I and class II types, where available, came from metadata supplied by the sample provider rather than from assay-based typing. The study at large found these results: How much clinical and demographic metadata was included differed by source and by participant, and the metadata was provided uncurated.

TCRbeta CDR3 regions were amplified from genomic DNA using the immunoSEQ Assay, a bias-controlled multiplex PCR. Turning to the authors' computational methods: Nucleated cell counts per sample were estimated from amplification of reference gene primers within the assay. To quantify the absolute abundance of each unique TCRbeta CDR3 rearrangement, sequence reads were collapsed and filtered. For each sample, productive Simpson clonality was calculated by taking the square root of Simpson's diversity index across productive rearrangements. TCRdb holds this immuneACCESS table with in-frame rearrangements only. Some clones are missing; in checked studies, unresolved V genes explain under half, and the rest has no known cause. V, J and clone size are taken as reported in that table, and D and trimming were inferred from the DNA itself. The sample records a few hundred thousand clones, roughly 89% of which are singletons. The biggest ten clones account for approximately 1.5% of the sample.

Notes on this clone: Its cognate antigen has yet to be identified. It has no much larger one-base neighbor in the sample; base qualities were not kept.

In the prospective study, participants were about 18 to 100 years old, resided in about two dozen geographic areas of the United States, and were enrolled through a virtual design. In the prospective study, cohorts were assigned on the basis of participant-reported clinical history obtained from a screening survey and a study questionnaire. For ImmuneRACE Cohort 3, a participant was defined as recovered based on two consecutive negative NP/OP PCR tests, clearance by a healthcare professional, or resolution of symptoms. In the prospective study, mobile phlebotomists collected whole blood, serum and a nasopharyngeal or oropharyngeal swab from each participant. Over a 2-month period, participants in the prospective study had the option of providing additional blood draws and questionnaires. Before DNA extraction, blood samples from the prospective study were shipped at room temperature or frozen.

The V end loses 4 bases and the J end loses 0 bases, and a stretch of 10 bases separates them. The CDR3 has 15 amino acids, counting the end cysteine and phenylalanine. Of all the DNA, just the CDR3 is kept, 45 bases in frame from base 1. The germline V gene gives CDR1 as SGHAT and CDR2 as FQNNGV. The sequence links TRBV11-2 to TRBJ2-1; the D gene cannot be resolved reliably. This TCR was sampled from a woman under 40 who had recovered from COVID-19. The material sequenced was PBMCs or T cells enriched from blood (not recorded which). The CDR3 in this case is CASSSIRGSYNEQFF. The nucleotides read TGTGCCAGCAGCTCAATACGCGGCTCCTACAATGAGCAGTTCTTC.